This T cell receptor beta chain is from a study of T cells expressing NK-cell markers. Study as a whole: Serological testing identified most of the eight sequenced donors as HCMV-seropositive and one as seronegative. Findings and limits, study-wide: In four donors, these clonotypes also led the CD3+CD56-NKG2C+ fraction.

5'RACE template switching with UMIs generated TCR beta cDNA. TCRdb re-called the 5' RACE reads; one entry per CDR3 protein, DNA not given. The sample's table shows about 430,000 distinct CDR3 sequences. The CDR3 sequence is 15 residues long. From germline, CDR1 is LGHNT and CDR2 FRNRAP. As regards this clonotype: Antigen unknown.

This sequence joins TRBV12-5 and TRBJ1-1; the TRBD1 assignment by TCRdb is unverifiable without DNA. This TCR derives from a woman between 45 and 65 years old in good health. The sequencing input was blood T cells: a sorted CD56 or NKG2C T cell subset, CD4+ or CD8+ T cells, or bulk PBMC T cells (not recorded which). CDR3 residues: CASGYPTGGGTEAFF.